Listed here is a single T cell receptor beta chain. Its specificity is unknown. Profiled with immunoSEQ multiplex PCR; TCRdb holds only in-frame clones, not every one. The sample contains roughly 100,000 clones, approximately 91% of which appear only once. The data stem from a study of T cell responses to AZD1222 COVID-19 vaccine. Findings and limits, study-wide: Spike-specific TCR depth and breadth grew after two AZD1222 doses. Spike was spanned by vaccine-associated CD4 TCRs, which were dominant at 160-218 and 743-854.

Germline V gives CDR1 LGHNA, CDR2 YNFKEQ. The CDR3 spans 16 residues. V shed 4 bases and J shed 0 bases, with 16 bases lying between them. The chain joins TRBV4-2 to TRBJ2-7, with D maybe TRBD1 (5 bases). This TCR was sampled from an adult in good health. Sequences were derived from peripheral blood, sampled on day 0 of AZD1222 vaccination. The CDR3, as DNA: TGTGCCAGCAGCCGACAGATATCGGATGACTCCTACGAGCAGTACTTC. Translated: CASSRQISDDSYEQYF.